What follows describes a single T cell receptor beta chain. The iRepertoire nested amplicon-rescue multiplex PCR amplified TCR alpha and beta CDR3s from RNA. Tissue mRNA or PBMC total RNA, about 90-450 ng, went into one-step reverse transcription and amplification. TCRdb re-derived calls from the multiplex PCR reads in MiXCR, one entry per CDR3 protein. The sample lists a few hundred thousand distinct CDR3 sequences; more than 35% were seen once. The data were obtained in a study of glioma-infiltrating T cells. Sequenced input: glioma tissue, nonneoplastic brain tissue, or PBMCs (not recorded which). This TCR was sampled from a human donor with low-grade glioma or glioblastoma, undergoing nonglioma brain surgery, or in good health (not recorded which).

The CDR3 loop reads CSAKTSGIYIQYF. CDR3 sequence (DNA): TGCAGTGCTAAGACTAGCGGGATCTACATTCAGTACTTC. The chain recombines TRBV20-1 with TRBJ2-4, with TRBD2 matching over 11 bases. V gave up 4 bases and J gave up 8 bases; unmatched junction bases: 4. CDR1 is DFQATT, CDR2 SNEGSKA, per germline (reference sequence). CDR3 size: 13 residues.